This T cell receptor (beta chain) was sequenced in a study of blood T cell repertoires in COVID-19. Study background: Specimens from acute and convalescent COVID-19 originated in the United States, Italy and Spain. T cells, B-cell-depleted T cells, or PBMCs provided the cDNA or gDNA that served as material.

Deletions cut 5 bases from V and 3 bases from J, with 8 bases between. The germline gives CDR1 GTSNPN, CDR2 SVGIG (reference sequence). The CDR3 consists of 12 residues. In the original analysis: Nucleated cell counts were estimated from reference gene primer amplification. Measured with immunoSEQ multiplex PCR; TCRdb has only the in-frame clones, and not every one. From that table come the V and J calls and clone size; the DNA was used to work out D and trimming. The sample records 150,000 to 200,000 clones, roughly 80% being singletons. This sequence was found in a man in his fifties or sixties with acute or convalescent COVID-19. Sequencing input: peripheral blood. V is TRBV30 and J is TRBJ1-3, with D possibly TRBD1 on 6 matching bases. CDR3: CAWGGSGNTIYF. CDR3 coding DNA: TGTGCCTGGGGGGGCAGTGGAAACACCATATATTTT.